This T cell receptor beta chain was captured by sequencing in a study of T-cell reconstitution after alpha-beta-depleted transplantation in children. Overall study findings and caveats: T-cell numbers and diversity one year post-transplant derived largely from freshly generated T cells.

Turning to this clonotype: Its antigen is currently unknown.

CDR3 length: 12 residues. CDR1 is KGHDR, CDR2 SFDVKD, per germline. Trimming stripped 5 bases from V and 4 bases from J, with 2 bases between. Unique molecular identifiers were incorporated when the TCRbeta library was constructed. TCRdb re-analysed the PCR reads in MiXCR, keeping a single row per CDR3 protein. The data hold some 440,000 distinct CDR3 sequences, with about a sixth observed a single time. The receptor was derived from a boy under two years old who had a stem cell transplant for Wiskott-Aldrich syndrome, so the T cells may come from the graft donor. This chain uses TRBV24-1 with TRBJ2-6; no firm D call. The source material was PBMCs, mostly from graft donor cells, sampled 360 days after TCRalphabeta/CD19-depleted stem cell transplant. The CDR3 is CATSAGANVLTF. CDR3 nucleotide sequence: TGTGCCACCAGTGCGGGGGCCAACGTCCTGACTTTC.